This T cell receptor beta chain derives from a study of T cell responses to AZD1222 COVID-19 vaccine. Overall study findings and caveats: The study sampled repertoires only after the peak T cell response.

The germline V gene has CDR1 DFQATT and CDR2 SNEGSKA (reference sequence). Trimming removed 3 bases from V and 3 bases from J, with 16 bases in between. This CDR3 spans 15 amino acids. Data came from immunoSEQ multiplex PCR; TCRdb stores just in-frame clones and leaves some out. In the table there are about 140,000 clones, 89% of which are singletons. Remarks on this clone: The antigen remains unidentified.

This clonotype originated in an adult in good health. This specimen consisted of peripheral blood, obtained on day 0 of AZD1222 vaccination. The chain combines TRBV20-1 with TRBJ2-3; no firm D call. CDR3 loop: CSASEARVGTDTQYF. The DNA of the CDR3 is TGCAGTGCTAGTGAAGCGAGAGTGGGAACAGATACGCAGTATTTT.